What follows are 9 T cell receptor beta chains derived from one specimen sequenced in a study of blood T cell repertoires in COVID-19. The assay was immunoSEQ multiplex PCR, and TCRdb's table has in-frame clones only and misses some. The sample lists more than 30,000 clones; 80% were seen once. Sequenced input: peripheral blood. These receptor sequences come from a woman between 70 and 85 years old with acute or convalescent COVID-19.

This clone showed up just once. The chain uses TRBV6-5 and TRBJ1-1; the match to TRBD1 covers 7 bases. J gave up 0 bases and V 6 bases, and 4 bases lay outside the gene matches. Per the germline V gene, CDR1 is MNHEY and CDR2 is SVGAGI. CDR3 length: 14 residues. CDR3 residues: CASRGTEMNTEAFF. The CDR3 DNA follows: TGTGCCAGCAGGGGGACAGAGATGAACACTGAAGCTTTCTTT.

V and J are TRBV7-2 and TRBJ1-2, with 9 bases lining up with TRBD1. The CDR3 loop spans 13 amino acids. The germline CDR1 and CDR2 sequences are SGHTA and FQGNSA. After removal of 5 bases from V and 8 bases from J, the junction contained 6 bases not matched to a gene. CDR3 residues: CASSRGQGEGYTF. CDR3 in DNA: TGTGCCAGCAGCCGGGGACAGGGTGAAGGCTACACCTTC.

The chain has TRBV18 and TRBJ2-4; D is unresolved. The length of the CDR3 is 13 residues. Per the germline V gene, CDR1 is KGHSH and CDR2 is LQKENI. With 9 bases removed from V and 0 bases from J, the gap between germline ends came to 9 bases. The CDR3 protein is CASLTGAKNIQYF. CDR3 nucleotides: TGTGCCAGTCTGACGGGAGCCAAAAACATTCAGTACTTC.

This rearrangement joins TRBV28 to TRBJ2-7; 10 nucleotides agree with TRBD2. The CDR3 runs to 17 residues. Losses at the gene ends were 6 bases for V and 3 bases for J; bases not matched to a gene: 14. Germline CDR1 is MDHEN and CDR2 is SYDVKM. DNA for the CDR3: TGTGCCAGCAGGCCGGGACTAGCGATACGACTAAACTACGAGCAGTACTTC. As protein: CASRPGLAIRLNYEQYF.

CDR3 DNA sequence: TGTGCCAGCAGTTTTTGGGCAGGGGATGGCTACACCTTC. Translation gives CASSFWAGDGYTF. The chain carries TRBV28 and TRBJ1-2; a possible D gene is TRBD1 (6 bases). The CDR3 totals 13 residues. V was cut by 3 bases and J by 6 bases, with 11 bases left in between. Germline V gene lookup returns CDR1 MDHEN and CDR2 SYDVKM.

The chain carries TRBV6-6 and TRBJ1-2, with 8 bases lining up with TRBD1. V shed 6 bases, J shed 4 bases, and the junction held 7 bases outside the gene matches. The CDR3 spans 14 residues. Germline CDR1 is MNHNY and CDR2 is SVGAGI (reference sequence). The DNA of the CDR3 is TGTGCCAGCAGAACCAGGGGGCAGAGCTATGGCTACACCTTC. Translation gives CASRTRGQSYGYTF.

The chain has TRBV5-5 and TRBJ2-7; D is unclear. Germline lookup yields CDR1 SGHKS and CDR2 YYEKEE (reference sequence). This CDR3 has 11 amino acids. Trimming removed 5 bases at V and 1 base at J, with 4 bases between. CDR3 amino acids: CASRTSYEQYF. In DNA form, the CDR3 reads TGTGCCAGCAGGACTTCCTACGAGCAGTACTTC.

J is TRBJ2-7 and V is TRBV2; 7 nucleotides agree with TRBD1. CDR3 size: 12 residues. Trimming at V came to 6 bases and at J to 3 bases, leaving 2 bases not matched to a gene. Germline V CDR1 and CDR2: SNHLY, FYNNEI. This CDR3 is CASRRQGYEQYF. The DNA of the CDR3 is TGTGCCAGCAGACGACAGGGCTACGAGCAGTACTTC.

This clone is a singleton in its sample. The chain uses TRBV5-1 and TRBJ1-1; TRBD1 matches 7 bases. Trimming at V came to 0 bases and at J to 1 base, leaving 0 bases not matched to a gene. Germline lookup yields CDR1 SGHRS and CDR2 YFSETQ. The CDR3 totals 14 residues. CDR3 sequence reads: CASSLAGGNTEAFF. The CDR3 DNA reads TGCGCCAGCAGCTTGGCAGGGGGGAACACTGAAGCTTTCTTT.